Each of the 3 T cell receptor beta chains below was sequenced from the same sample in a study of blood T cell repertoires in COVID-19. Profiling relied on immunoSEQ multiplex PCR, and the TCRdb table lists in-frame clones only, not all of them. The sample shows 80,000 to 95,000 clones, roughly 89% of them seen only once. The sample taken for sequencing was peripheral blood. The receptors were sampled from a woman aged 70-85 years with acute or convalescent COVID-19.

The chain is built from TRBV19 and TRBJ1-5; 7 bases are shared with TRBD1. Germline trimming cut 6 bases from V and 6 bases from J; bases unmatched to any gene: 5. Germline V gives CDR1 LNHDA, CDR2 SQIVND (reference sequence). The CDR3 extends over 13 amino acids. The CDR3 loop is CASRRGLGQPQHF. CDR3 nucleotides: TGTGCCAGTAGGAGGGGGCTTGGTCAGCCCCAGCATTTT. Using reference TRBV19 and TRBJ1-5 for the parts outside the CDR3, the full variable domain is DGGITQSPKYLFRKEGQNVTLSCEQNLNHDAMYWYRQDPGQGLRLIYYSQIVNDFQKGDIAEGYSVSREKKESFPLTVTSAQKNPTAFYLCASRRGLGQPQHFGDGTRLSIL.

The CDR3 DNA sequence: TGTGCCAGCAGTCACTTGGCCAACTATGGCTACACCTTC. It translates to CASSHLANYGYTF. The V call is TRBV6-5, the J call TRBJ1-2, with D uncertain. Germline assignment: CDR1 MNHEY and CDR2 SVGAGI. Trimming shortened V by 5 bases and J by 2 bases, and 9 bases separated the two germline ends. CDR3 size: 13 residues.

This chain joins TRBV18 and TRBJ2-3; 7 nucleotides match TRBD1. There are 16 residues in the CDR3. Germline V gives CDR1 KGHSH, CDR2 LQKENI. The ends lost 2 bases at V and 6 bases at J; junction bases unmatched: 11. CDR3 nucleotides: TGTGCCAGCTCACCAGCTGGACAGGCGAAACGTGATACGCAGTATTTT. It specifies CASSPAGQAKRDTQYF.